Following are 27 T cell receptor beta chains from one sample sequenced in a study of blood T cell repertoires in COVID-19. Only in-frame clones appear in the TCRdb table, and some are missing; sequencing was by immunoSEQ multiplex PCR. The sample carries roughly 70,000 clones, around nine tenths recorded once. The source material was peripheral blood. These receptors were obtained from a human donor in a cohort sampled during active COVID-19.

The V gene is TRBV2, the J gene TRBJ2-7; no definite D call. The germline CDR1 and CDR2 sequences are SNHLY and FYNNEI. The ends were cut back, 7 bases at V and 0 bases at J, with 13 bases in the middle. The CDR3 sequence is 14 residues long. The chain's CDR3 is CASIRHPRSYEQYF. The CDR3 nucleotides are TGTGCCAGCATCCGACACCCCCGCTCCTACGAGCAGTACTTC.

The V gene is TRBV6-6, the J gene TRBJ2-7; 7 bases fit TRBD1. CDR1 is MNHNY, CDR2 SVGAGI, per germline (reference sequence). The length of the CDR3 is 16 residues. Unmatched junction bases numbered 12, after V lost 5 bases and J lost 2 bases. The chain's CDR3 is CASSTTGTVDPYEQYF. As DNA, the CDR3 is TGTGCCAGCAGTACAACCGGGACAGTCGATCCCTACGAGCAGTACTTC.

The gene calls are TRBV18 and TRBJ1-1, with D possibly matching TRBD1 (6 bases). The V gene lost 1 base and the J gene lost 4 bases, with 10 bases spanning the gap. CDR1 is KGHSH, CDR2 LQKENI, per germline. The CDR3 consists of 14 residues. The CDR3 nucleotides are TGTGCCAGCTCACCACGAGGCAGGGGCACTGAAGCTTTCTTT. It is translated as CASSPRGRGTEAFF.

J is TRBJ1-1 and V is TRBV5-1; 7 bases map to TRBD1. Losses at the gene ends were 0 bases for V and 4 bases for J; bases not matched to a gene: 9. The germline CDR1 and CDR2 sequences are SGHRS and YFSETQ. The CDR3 extends over 16 amino acids. CDR3 residues: CASSLGGGRQSTEAFF. CDR3 nucleotides: TGCGCCAGCAGCTTGGGAGGGGGCAGGCAGAGCACTGAAGCTTTCTTT.

V gene TRBV24-1 combines with J gene TRBJ2-5; 7 positions match TRBD1. J lost 5 bases, V lost 5 bases, and 13 bases had no gene match. The germline V gene encodes CDR1 KGHDR and CDR2 SFDVKD. CDR3 length: 16 residues. DNA for the CDR3: TGTGCCACCAGTGCGTCGGACAGGTCATTGAGGGAGACCCAGTACTTC. This translates into CATSASDRSLRETQYF.

The chain uses TRBV30 and TRBJ2-3; 7 nucleotides line up with TRBD2. The CDR3 has 15 residues. After removal of 0 bases from V and 6 bases from J, the junction contained 9 bases not matched to a gene. Germline V lookup: CDR1 GTSNPN, CDR2 SVGIG (reference sequence). The CDR3: CAWSVLSGAWDTQYF. The CDR3 nucleotides are TGTGCCTGGAGTGTACTCAGCGGGGCTTGGGATACGCAGTATTTT.

The genes are TRBV11-2 and TRBJ1-1; D may be TRBD1 (5 bases). V lost 5 bases to trimming and J lost 3 bases, with 16 bases between them. CDR1 is SGHAT and CDR2 is FQNNGV in the germline V gene. The length of the CDR3 is 15 residues. This chain's CDR3 is CASSRRQRADTEAFF. The CDR3 DNA sequence: TGTGCCAGCAGCAGACGACAGCGGGCCGACACTGAAGCTTTCTTT.

The rearrangement joins TRBV19 to TRBJ2-7, with 9 bases aligning to TRBD1. In germline, CDR1 is LNHDA, CDR2 SQIVND (reference sequence). V lost 8 bases to trimming and J lost 4 bases; unmatched junction nucleotides: 3. This CDR3 is built from 12 residues. CDR3 amino acids: CASWDRAYEQYF. The CDR3 DNA follows: TGTGCCAGTTGGGACAGGGCGTACGAGCAGTACTTC.

This chain joins TRBV5-1 and TRBJ1-1, with 12 bases identical to TRBD1. The CDR3 has 16 residues. Trimming took 4 bases from V and 0 from J; bases not matched to a gene: 4. The germline V gene has CDR1 SGHRS and CDR2 YFSETQ. The CDR3 DNA reads as TGCGCCAGCAGCGTGGGACAGGGGGCCATGAACACTGAAGCTTTCTTT. It is translated as CASSVGQGAMNTEAFF.

V and J are TRBV5-1 and TRBJ2-1; 10 bases fit TRBD1. This CDR3 region has 14 residues. CDR1 and CDR2 from the germline V gene are SGHRS and YFSETQ. The ends lost 4 bases at V and 8 bases at J; junction bases unmatched: 6. In nucleotides, the CDR3 is TGCGCCAGCAGCGGGGCGACAGGGGGCCATGAGCAGTTCTTC. This codes for CASSGATGGHEQFF.

This chain connects TRBV5-6 to TRBJ2-7; 7 positions match TRBD1. Germline values: CDR1 SGHDT, CDR2 YYEEEE. This CDR3 contains 18 residues. Trimming at V came to 3 bases and at J to 1 base, leaving 16 bases not matched to a gene. This CDR3 reads CASSSITGTALNSYEQYF. The CDR3 DNA is TGTGCCAGCAGCTCTATAACCGGGACAGCCTTAAATTCCTACGAGCAGTACTTC.

J is TRBJ1-1 and V is TRBV9; D possibly corresponds to TRBD1 (5 bases). CDR1 SGDLS and CDR2 YYNGEE come from the germline V gene. V shed 3 bases and J shed 4 bases, with 19 bases lying between them. The CDR3 loop spans 16 amino acids. The CDR3 DNA sequence: TGTGCCAGCAGCGGAAACCCGTCACAGGAGCGCACTGAAGCTTTCTTT. Its translation is CASSGNPSQERTEAFF.

The J gene is TRBJ2-7, the V gene TRBV13, with 11 bases identical to TRBD1. Germline loops: CDR1 PRHDT, CDR2 FYEKMQ (reference sequence). Trimming cost V 3 bases and J 2 bases; bases outside gene matches: 6. This CDR3 is built from 16 residues. This CDR3 reads CASSLAPGQGAYEQYF. The CDR3 nucleotides are TGTGCCAGCAGCTTGGCCCCGGGACAGGGGGCCTACGAGCAGTACTTC.

The V call is TRBV29-1, the J call TRBJ1-2; D possibly corresponds to TRBD1 (5 bases). V shed 0 bases and J shed 7 bases, with 15 bases lying between them. The length of the CDR3 is 14 residues. Per germline, CDR1 SQVTM and CDR2 ANQGSEA. CDR3 bases: TGCAGCGTTGAAGAGGGTAGCAGGGAAAGTGGCTACACCTTC. Its translation is CSVEEGSRESGYTF.

V and J are TRBV5-1 and TRBJ1-4; 9 bases map to TRBD1. This CDR3 has 15 residues. The germline CDR1 and CDR2 sequences are SGHRS and YFSETQ. Losses at the gene ends were 5 bases for V and 6 bases for J; bases not matched to a gene: 8. The CDR3 here is CASRLTDRGDEKLFF. CDR3 DNA: TGCGCCAGCAGGTTGACCGACAGGGGGGATGAAAAACTGTTTTTT.

The CDR3 nucleotides are TGTGCCAGCAGCTTATCTCGGCTGGGGACAGGGGATCCCTATGGCTACACCTTC. Translating gives CASSLSRLGTGDPYGYTF. The rearrangement joins TRBV11-2 to TRBJ1-2; TRBD1 aligns across 10 bases. J was trimmed by 4 bases and V by 2 bases; bases with no gene match: 13. The CDR3 contains 18 residues. Germline V CDR1 and CDR2: SGHAT, FQNNGV.

The chain employs TRBV5-1 and TRBJ2-1; TRBD2 might be the D (6 bases). This CDR3 has 15 amino acids. Trimming shortened V by 0 bases and J by 3 bases, and 10 bases separated the two germline ends. Germline V gene data show CDR1 as SGHRS and CDR2 as YFSETQ. CDR3 DNA sequence: TGCGCCAGCAGCTTGGTAGCGGCCATCTACAATGAGCAGTTCTTC. Translation: CASSLVAAIYNEQFF.

The V and J genes are TRBV28 and TRBJ2-7; 9 positions match TRBD1. Trimming at V came to 7 bases and at J to 1 base, leaving 5 bases not matched to a gene. The CDR3 sequence is 14 residues long. The germline V gene has CDR1 MDHEN and CDR2 SYDVKM. DNA for the CDR3: TGTGCCAGCACCCTTGGACAGGGGTCCTACGAGCAGTACTTC. Translating gives CASTLGQGSYEQYF.

The V and J genes are TRBV29-1 and TRBJ2-7; D gene unclear. The CDR3 has 12 residues. Germline V gene sequence: CDR1 SQVTM, CDR2 ANQGSEA. Trimming shortened V by 3 bases and J by 3 bases, and 9 bases separated the two germline ends. The CDR3 nucleotides are TGCAGCGTTGAGACATCCCGCTACGAGCAGTACTTC. Translated: CSVETSRYEQYF.

This chain links TRBV11-2 with TRBJ1-2; D remains unclear. CDR1 and CDR2 (germline): SGHAT, FQNNGV. The CDR3 extends over 14 amino acids. Trimming pared 4 bases from V and 6 bases from J, leaving 15 bases between. CDR3 protein: CASSYHAASDGYTF. CDR3 nucleotide sequence: TGTGCCAGCAGCTACCACGCGGCCAGCGATGGCTACACCTTC.

V and J are TRBV30 and TRBJ2-2, with D perhaps TRBD1 (6 bases). The CDR3 length is 14 residues. V gave up 8 bases and J gave up 7 bases, with 20 bases separating them. Germline V gene sequence: CDR1 GTSNPN, CDR2 SVGIG (reference sequence). CDR3 sequence reads: CALLRGGVSGELFF. The CDR3 nucleotides are TGTGCCCTTCTACGTGGGGGCGTGAGCGGGGAGCTGTTTTTT.

The gene calls are TRBV19 and TRBJ1-1; TRBD1 aligns across 7 bases. The CDR3 has 15 residues. The J segment lost 0 bases and the V segment lost 6 bases, leaving 7 bases of the junction unmatched. CDR1 and CDR2 (germline): LNHDA, SQIVND (reference sequence). As DNA, the CDR3 is TGTGCCAGTAGCCCTCGGACAGGCCTGAACACTGAAGCTTTCTTT. Translation gives CASSPRTGLNTEAFF.

Only one count was recorded for this clone. This chain uses TRBV7-2 with TRBJ2-7; 8 bases map to TRBD1. Losses at the gene ends were 3 bases for V and 0 bases for J; bases not matched to a gene: 4. There are 15 residues in the CDR3. CDR1 SGHTA and CDR2 FQGNSA come from the germline V gene. The CDR3 protein is CASSFGDRSSYEQYF. Here the CDR3 DNA reads TGTGCCAGCAGCTTCGGGGACAGGAGCTCCTACGAGCAGTACTTC.

The CDR3 bases are TGTGCCAGCAGCTACAGGGGGGGACCGGGGTATGGCTACACCTTC. Amino acids: CASSYRGGPGYGYTF. The chain couples TRBV27 to TRBJ1-2; 8 nucleotides align to TRBD1. This CDR3 has 15 amino acids. Germline CDR1 and CDR2: MNHEY and SMNVEV (reference sequence). The ends lost 6 bases at V and 5 bases at J; junction bases unmatched: 11.

The J gene is TRBJ2-7, the V gene TRBV6-5; 8 bases agree with TRBD2. This CDR3 comprises 15 residues. With 5 bases clipped from V and 2 bases from J, the junction kept 8 bases outside the gene matches. The germline V gene encodes CDR1 MNHEY and CDR2 SVGAGI. CDR3 coding DNA: TGTGCCAGCAGTAGGGAACTAGCGGTAACCTACGAGCAGTACTTC. The encoded protein is CASSRELAVTYEQYF.

The rearrangement joins TRBV19 to TRBJ1-5, with 11 positions matching TRBD1. Germline CDR1 reads LNHDA; CDR2 reads SQIVND (reference sequence). After removal of 5 bases from V and 2 bases from J, the junction contained 2 bases not matched to a gene. The CDR3 runs 15 residues. The CDR3 region is CASSGQGAGNQPQHF. Written as DNA, the CDR3 is TGTGCCAGTAGTGGACAGGGGGCTGGCAATCAGCCCCAGCATTTT. The full variable domain, in which reference TRBV19 and TRBJ1-5 provide the parts outside the CDR3, is DGGITQSPKYLFRKEGQNVTLSCEQNLNHDAMYWYRQDPGQGLRLIYYSQIVNDFQKGDIAEGYSVSREKKESFPLTVTSAQKNPTAFYLCASSGQGAGNQPQHFGDGTRLSIL.

The sample holds one count of this clone. The rearrangement uses TRBV2 and TRBJ1-2; TRBD1 matches 7 bases. The V gene's germline CDR1 is SNHLY and CDR2 FYNNEI. The CDR3 is 15 residues long. Losses at the gene ends were 5 bases for V and 1 base for J; bases not matched to a gene: 7. The CDR3 coding sequence is TGTGCCAGCAGTTCTCGGACAGGACTTAACTATGGCTACACCTTC. Translated, it gives CASSSRTGLNYGYTF.